One T cell receptor (beta chain) is described in this entry. The data originate from a study of blood T cell repertoires in COVID-19. Study overall: Sites across the United States, Italy and Spain contributed samples from acute and convalescent COVID-19. T cells, B-cell-depleted T cells, or PBMCs provided the cDNA or gDNA that served as material.

V gave up 3 bases and J gave up 1 base; unmatched junction bases: 8. The CDR3 is 16 residues long. The germline V gene encodes CDR1 SGDLS and CDR2 YYNGEE. Original processing methods: Researchers report that nucleated cell counts were estimated from reference gene primer amplification. Profiling relied on immunoSEQ multiplex PCR, and the TCRdb table lists in-frame clones only, not all of them. For V, J and clone size, that table is used; D and trimming come from the DNA. The sample holds a few hundred thousand clones; approximately 86% are singletons and the top ten take about 4.2%. The study drew participants aged 18 to 89 years from about two dozen US areas.

V gene TRBV9 combines with J gene TRBJ2-3; 7 bases match TRBD2. The receptor's source is a woman aged 40 to 55 with acute COVID-19. The sequencing sample was made of PBMCs or T cells enriched from blood (not recorded which). CDR3 loop: CASSAGLNPGTDTQYF. Written as DNA, the CDR3 is TGTGCCAGCAGCGCGGGACTAAACCCGGGCACAGATACGCAGTATTTT.